This T cell receptor (beta chain) came from a study of blood T cell repertoires in COVID-19 (dated by TCRdb to 2018 to 2021). Describing the broader study: Samples covering the acute and convalescent phases of COVID-19 were provided by collaborators in the United States, Italy and Spain. The prospective study material was composed of cDNA or gDNA derived from T cells, B-cell-depleted T cells, or PBMCs. Deeply sampled blood TCRbeta repertoires from subjects exposed to, actively infected with, or recovered from COVID-19 were included in the dataset. The repertoires were released in a freely available public database meant as a resource for research on the immune response to SARS-CoV-2. The samples were drawn from two sources: the first 160 participants of the ongoing ImmuneRACE study, and approximately 1,300 subjects contributed by 6 global collaborators. Nearly every sample came with metadata listing a de-identified subject ID, COVID-19 status, age in years and sex. Where available, HLA class I and class II types were taken from metadata supplied by the sample provider and were not determined by assay-based typing.

Overall study results and their limits: How much clinical and demographic metadata was included differed by source and by participant, and the metadata was provided uncurated.

TCRbeta CDR3 regions were amplified from genomic DNA using the immunoSEQ Assay, a bias-controlled multiplex PCR. The source study handled its data this way. Nucleated cell counts per sample were estimated from amplification of reference gene primers within the assay. To quantify the absolute abundance of each unique TCRbeta CDR3 rearrangement, sequence reads were collapsed and filtered. For each sample, productive Simpson clonality was calculated as the square root of Simpson's diversity index across productive rearrangements. The clones in this table, taken by TCRdb from immuneACCESS, are in-frame only. Not every clone is retained; where verified, under half of the shortfall comes from an unresolved V gene, and the cause of the rest is unknown. The V and J calls and clone size come from that table; D and trimming were worked out from the DNA. The sample records roughly 160,000 clones, more than 85% of which are singletons. The ten largest clones capture roughly 0.58% of the sample.

Note on this clone: It has no known antigen specificity. Per-base quality was not reported, and no clone a single base away is much larger than it.

From its cysteine to its phenylalanine, the CDR3 spans 18 amino acids. Only the CDR3 DNA stays, 54 bases, in frame from base 1. Taken from the germline V gene, the CDR1 and CDR2 loops are MNHNS and SASEGT. At one collaborating source in Seattle, patients were enrolled during active infection and were followed longitudinally through the course of disease. Each collaborating institution followed its own protocols to collect whole blood in K2EDTA tubes. For TCRbeta analysis, collaborators shipped samples in one of three forms: frozen whole blood, isolated PBMCs, or DNA extracted from either of those sample types.

The clonotype comes from a man aged 55 to 69 with COVID-19, enrolled during active disease. This sequence uses TRBV6-1 and TRBJ2-3; the D gene is perhaps TRBD1 or TRBD2, as each covers 5 bases. What was sequenced was peripheral blood. The CDR3 protein sequence reads: CASGERSHSGSNTDTQYF. The DNA reads TGTGCGAGCGGTGAAAGGTCCCATTCAGGGTCTAACACAGATACGCAGTATTTT.